The T cell receptor (beta chain) described here comes from a study of cytomegalovirus exposure and HLA in healthy donors. The PCR was carried out with 60 Vbeta primers and 13 Jbeta primers. Generated by immunoSEQ multiplex PCR, the TCRdb table keeps only in-frame clones and is missing some. The table has 160,000 or so clones, about 83% seen once. CDR3 length: 14 amino acids. V lost 6 bases, J lost 0 bases, and 9 bases lay in between. Per the germline V gene, CDR1 is SNHLY and CDR2 is FYNNEI. The sample consisted of PBMCs. This receptor was taken from a woman aged 30 to 39 in good health and CMV-seronegative. The chain combines TRBV2 with TRBJ1-3; no clear D gene. The CDR3, as DNA: TGTGCCAGCAGCCCCCGGGGCTCTGGAAACACCATATATTTT. It yields the protein CASSPRGSGNTIYF.